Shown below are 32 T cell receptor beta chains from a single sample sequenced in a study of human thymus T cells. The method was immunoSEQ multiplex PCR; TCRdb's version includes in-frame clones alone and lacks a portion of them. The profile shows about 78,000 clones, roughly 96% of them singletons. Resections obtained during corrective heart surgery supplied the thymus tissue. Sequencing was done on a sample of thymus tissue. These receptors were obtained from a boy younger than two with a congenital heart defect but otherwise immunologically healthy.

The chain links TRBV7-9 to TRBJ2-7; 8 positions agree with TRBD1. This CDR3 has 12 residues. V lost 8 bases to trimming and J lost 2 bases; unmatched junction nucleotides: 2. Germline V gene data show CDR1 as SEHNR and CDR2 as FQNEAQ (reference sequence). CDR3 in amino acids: CASQDRAYEQYF. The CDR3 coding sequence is TGTGCCAGCCAGGACAGGGCCTACGAGCAGTACTTC. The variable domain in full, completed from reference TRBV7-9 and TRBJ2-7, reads DTGVSQNPRHKITKRGQNVTFRCDPISEHNRLYWYRQTLGQGPEFLTYFQNEAQLEKSRLLSDRFSAERPKGSFSTLEIQRTEQGDSAMYLCASQDRAYEQYFGPGTRLTVT.

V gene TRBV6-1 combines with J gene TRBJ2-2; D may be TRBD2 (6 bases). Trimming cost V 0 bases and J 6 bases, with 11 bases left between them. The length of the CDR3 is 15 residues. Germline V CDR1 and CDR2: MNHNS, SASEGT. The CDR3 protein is CASSEARRGAGELFF. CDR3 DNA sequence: TGTGCCAGCAGTGAAGCGCGGAGGGGAGCCGGGGAGCTGTTTTTT.

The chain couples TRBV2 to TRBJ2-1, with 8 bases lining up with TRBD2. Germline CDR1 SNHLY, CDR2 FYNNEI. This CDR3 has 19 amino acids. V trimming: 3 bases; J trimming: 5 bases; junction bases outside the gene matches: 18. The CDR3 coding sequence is TGTGCCAGCAGTGATCAGGGCCCTCTTGGTAGCGGGACTCACAATGAGCAGTTCTTC. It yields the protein CASSDQGPLGSGTHNEQFF.

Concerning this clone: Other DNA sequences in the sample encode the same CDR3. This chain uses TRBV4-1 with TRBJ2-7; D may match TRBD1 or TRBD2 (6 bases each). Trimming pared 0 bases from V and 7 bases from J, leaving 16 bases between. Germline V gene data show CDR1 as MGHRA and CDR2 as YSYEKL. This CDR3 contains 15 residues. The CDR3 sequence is CASSQDRGGPGEQYF. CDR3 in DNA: TGCGCCAGCAGCCAAGATCGTGGGGGGCCGGGGGAGCAGTACTTC.

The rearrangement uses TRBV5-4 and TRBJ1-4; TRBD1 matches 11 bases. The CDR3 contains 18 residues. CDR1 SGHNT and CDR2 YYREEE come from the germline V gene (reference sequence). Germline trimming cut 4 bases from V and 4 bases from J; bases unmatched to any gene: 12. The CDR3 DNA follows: TGTGCCAGCAGCCGCATACCCTGGACAGGGGGCGGTAATGAAAAACTGTTTTTT. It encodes CASSRIPWTGGGNEKLFF.

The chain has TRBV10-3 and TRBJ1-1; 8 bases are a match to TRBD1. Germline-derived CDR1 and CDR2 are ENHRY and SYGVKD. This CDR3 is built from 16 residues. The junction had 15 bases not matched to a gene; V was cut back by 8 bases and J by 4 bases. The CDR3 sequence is CAIGLGQGRGGTEAFF. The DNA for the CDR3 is TGTGCCATCGGCCTCGGACAGGGAAGGGGTGGCACTGAAGCTTTCTTT.

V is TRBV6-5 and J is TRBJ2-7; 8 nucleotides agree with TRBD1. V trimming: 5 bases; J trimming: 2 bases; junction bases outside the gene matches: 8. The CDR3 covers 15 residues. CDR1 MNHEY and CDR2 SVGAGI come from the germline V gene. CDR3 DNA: TGTGCCAGCAGTACCCGACAGGGGCACCCCTACGAGCAGTACTTC. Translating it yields CASSTRQGHPYEQYF.

The CDR3, as DNA: TGTGCCAGCAGCACACGACAGGGGCAGGACTATGGCTACACCTTC. Protein sequence: CASSTRQGQDYGYTF. The chain recombines TRBV5-6 with TRBJ1-2; 8 nucleotides align to TRBD1. V shed 4 bases, J shed 3 bases, and the junction held 8 bases outside the gene matches. This CDR3 comprises 15 residues. Germline V gene lookup returns CDR1 SGHDT and CDR2 YYEEEE.

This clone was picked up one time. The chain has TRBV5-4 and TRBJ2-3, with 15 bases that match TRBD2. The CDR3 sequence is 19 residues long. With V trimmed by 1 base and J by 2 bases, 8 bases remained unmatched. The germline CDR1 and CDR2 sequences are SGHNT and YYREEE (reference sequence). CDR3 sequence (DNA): TGTGCCAGCAGCTTGCACGGGACTAGCGGGGGGACACTCACAGATACGCAGTATTTT. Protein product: CASSLHGTSGGTLTDTQYF.

The CDR3 protein is CASSIPGGPSHNEQFF. DNA for the CDR3: TGTGCCAGTAGTATCCCGGGAGGGCCATCCCACAATGAGCAGTTCTTC. V usage is TRBV19 and J usage is TRBJ2-1, with 8 bases identical to TRBD2. CDR1 is LNHDA and CDR2 is SQIVND in the germline V gene (reference sequence). Trimming cost V 3 bases and J 5 bases; bases outside gene matches: 9. The CDR3 covers 16 residues.

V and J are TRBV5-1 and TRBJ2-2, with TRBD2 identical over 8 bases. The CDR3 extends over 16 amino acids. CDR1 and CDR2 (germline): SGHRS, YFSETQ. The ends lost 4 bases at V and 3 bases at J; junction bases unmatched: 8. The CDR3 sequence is CASSPLTSEYTGELFF. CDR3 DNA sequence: TGCGCCAGCAGCCCCCTGACTAGCGAGTACACCGGGGAGCTGTTTTTT.

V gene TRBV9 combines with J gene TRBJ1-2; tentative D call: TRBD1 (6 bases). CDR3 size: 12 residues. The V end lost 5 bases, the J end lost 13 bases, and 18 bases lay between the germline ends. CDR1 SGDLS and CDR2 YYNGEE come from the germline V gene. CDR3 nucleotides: TGTGCCAGCAGGGGACAAGGGGCAGGACCCACCTTC. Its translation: CASRGQGAGPTF.

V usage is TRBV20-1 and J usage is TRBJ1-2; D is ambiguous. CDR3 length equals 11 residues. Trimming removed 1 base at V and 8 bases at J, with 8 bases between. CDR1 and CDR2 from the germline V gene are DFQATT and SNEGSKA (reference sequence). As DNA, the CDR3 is TGCAGTGCTAGAGGGTGGAAAGGCTACACCTTC. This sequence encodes CSARGWKGYTF.

The CDR3 spells CASSRRASHPRYSYNSPLHF. DNA of the CDR3: TGTGCCAGTAGTAGGAGGGCCAGTCACCCTCGATACTCCTATAATTCACCCCTCCACTTT. The J gene is TRBJ1-6, the V gene TRBV19; D remains unclear. The CDR3 totals 20 residues. Germline CDR1 is LNHDA and CDR2 is SQIVND (reference sequence). Deletions cut 4 bases from V and 0 bases from J, with 22 bases between.

The CDR3 is CASSTNPTENTEAFF. CDR3 nucleotide sequence: TGTGCCAGCAGCACTAACCCGACGGAGAACACTGAAGCTTTCTTT. The chain is built from TRBV6-6 and TRBJ1-1; D unresolved. The germline V gene encodes CDR1 MNHNY and CDR2 SVGAGI (reference sequence). The CDR3 covers 15 residues. Trimming shortened V by 6 bases and J by 1 base, and 15 bases separated the two germline ends.

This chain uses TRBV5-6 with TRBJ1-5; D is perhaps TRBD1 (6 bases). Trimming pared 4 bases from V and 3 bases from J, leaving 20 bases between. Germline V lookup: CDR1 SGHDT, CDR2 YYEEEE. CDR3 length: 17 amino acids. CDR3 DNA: TGTGCCAGCAGCCACCGGTTGAGGGGGGGAGACAATCAGCCCCAGCATTTT. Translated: CASSHRLRGGDNQPQHF.

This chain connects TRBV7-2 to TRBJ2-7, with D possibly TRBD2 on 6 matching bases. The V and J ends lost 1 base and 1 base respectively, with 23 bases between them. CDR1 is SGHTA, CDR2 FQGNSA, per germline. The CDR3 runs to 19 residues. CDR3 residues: CASSLGGDIMVPASYEQYF. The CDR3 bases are TGTGCCAGCAGCTTAGGGGGGGATATAATGGTACCTGCGTCCTACGAGCAGTACTTC. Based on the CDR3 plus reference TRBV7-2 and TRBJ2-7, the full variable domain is GAGVSQSPSNKVTEKGKDVELRCDPISGHTALYWYRQSLGQGLEFLIYFQGNSAPDKSGLPSDRFSAERTGGSVSTLTIQRTQQEDSAVYLCASSLGGDIMVPASYEQYFGPGTRLTVT.

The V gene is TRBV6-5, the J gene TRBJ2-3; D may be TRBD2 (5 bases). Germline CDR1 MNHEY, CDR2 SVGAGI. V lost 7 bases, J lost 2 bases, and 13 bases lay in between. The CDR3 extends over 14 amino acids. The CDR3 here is CASTTGDLTDTQYF. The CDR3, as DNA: TGTGCCAGCACCACCGGGGATCTCACAGATACGCAGTATTTT.

The CDR3 DNA is TGCGCCAGCAGCCGGCCGGGACACACACTCTCCTACGAGCAGTACTTC. Amino acids: CASSRPGHTLSYEQYF. V gene TRBV5-1 combines with J gene TRBJ2-7, with a possible D match to TRBD1 (6 bases). The CDR3 is made up of 16 amino acids. The V end lost 4 bases, the J end lost 0 bases, and 17 bases lay between the germline ends. Germline V gene sequence: CDR1 SGHRS, CDR2 YFSETQ. Looking up the rest from reference TRBV5-1 and TRBJ2-7 gives the full variable domain: KAGVTQTPRYLIKTRGQQVTLSCSPISGHRSVSWYQQTPGQGLQFLFEYFSETQRNKGNFPGRFSGRQFSNSRSEMNVSTLELGDSALYLCASSRPGHTLSYEQYFGPGTRLTVT.

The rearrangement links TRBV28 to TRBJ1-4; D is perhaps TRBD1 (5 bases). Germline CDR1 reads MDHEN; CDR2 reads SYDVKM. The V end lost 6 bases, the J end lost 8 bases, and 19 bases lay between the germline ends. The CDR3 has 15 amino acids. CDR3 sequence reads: CASSLLVGAREKLFF. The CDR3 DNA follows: TGTGCCAGCAGCCTATTAGTAGGGGCGAGGGAAAAACTGTTTTTT.

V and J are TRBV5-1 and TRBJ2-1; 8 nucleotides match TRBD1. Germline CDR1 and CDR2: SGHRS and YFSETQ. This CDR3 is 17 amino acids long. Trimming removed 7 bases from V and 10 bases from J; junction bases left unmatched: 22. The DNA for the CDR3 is TGCGCCAGCTCCGAGTTGATACAGGGGGTTTTACAATACGAGCAGTTCTTC. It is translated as CASSELIQGVLQYEQFF.

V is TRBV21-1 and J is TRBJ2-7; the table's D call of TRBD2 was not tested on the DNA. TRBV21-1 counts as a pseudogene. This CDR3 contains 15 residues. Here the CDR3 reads CASSRGSGSSYEQYF. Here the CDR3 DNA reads TGTGCCAGCAGCAGGGGTAGCGGGAGCTCCTACGAGCAGTACTTC.

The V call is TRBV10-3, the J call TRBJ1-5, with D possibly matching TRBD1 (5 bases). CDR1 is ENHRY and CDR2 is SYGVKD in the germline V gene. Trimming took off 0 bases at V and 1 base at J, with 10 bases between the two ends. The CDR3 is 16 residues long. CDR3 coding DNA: TGTGCCATCAGTGAGTCGAGCAGGGCGAGCAATCAGCCCCAGCATTTT. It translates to CAISESSRASNQPQHF.

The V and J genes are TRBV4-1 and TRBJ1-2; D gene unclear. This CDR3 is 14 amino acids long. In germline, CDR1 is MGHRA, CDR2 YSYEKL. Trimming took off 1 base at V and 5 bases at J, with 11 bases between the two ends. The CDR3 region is CASSQGLGSYGYTF. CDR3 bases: TGCGCCAGCAGCCAAGGGTTGGGCTCATATGGCTACACCTTC.

CDR3: CASKGKRDTDTQYF. CDR3 DNA sequence: TGTGCCAGCAAAGGAAAGCGGGACACAGATACGCAGTATTTT. This rearrangement joins TRBV6-1 to TRBJ2-3, with 7 bases fitting TRBD2. Looked up from germline, CDR1 is MNHNS and CDR2 is SASEGT. CDR3 length: 14 residues. V lost 7 bases to trimming and J lost 2 bases; unmatched junction nucleotides: 6.

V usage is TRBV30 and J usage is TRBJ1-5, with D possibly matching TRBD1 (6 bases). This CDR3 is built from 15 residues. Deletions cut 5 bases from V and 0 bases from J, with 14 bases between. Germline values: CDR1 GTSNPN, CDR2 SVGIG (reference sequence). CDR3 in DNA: TGTGCCTGGGGAATCAGGGGTCTTAGCAATCAGCCCCAGCATTTT. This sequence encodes CAWGIRGLSNQPQHF.

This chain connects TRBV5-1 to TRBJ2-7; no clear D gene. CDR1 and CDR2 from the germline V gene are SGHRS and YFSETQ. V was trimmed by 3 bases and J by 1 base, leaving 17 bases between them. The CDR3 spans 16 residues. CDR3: CASSSRTAMGSYEQYF. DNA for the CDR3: TGCGCCAGCAGCTCCCGTACCGCCATGGGGTCCTACGAGCAGTACTTC.

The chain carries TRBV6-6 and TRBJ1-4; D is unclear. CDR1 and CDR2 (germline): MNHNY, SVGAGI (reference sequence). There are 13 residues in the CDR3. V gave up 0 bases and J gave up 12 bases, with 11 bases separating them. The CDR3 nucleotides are TGTGCCAGCAGTTACTCGATGAAGAGGGAACTGTTTTTT. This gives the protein CASSYSMKRELFF.

This chain's CDR3 is CASRPDQGPYPLWANVLTF. Written as DNA, the CDR3 is TGTGCAAGTCGCCCAGACCAGGGTCCGTACCCCCTCTGGGCCAACGTCCTGACTTTC. The chain combines TRBV12-2 with TRBJ2-6; TRBD1 is the table's D call, not checked against the DNA. TRBV12-2 constitutes a pseudogene. The CDR3 is 19 residues long.

The CDR3 is CASSEALRDRVNTEAFF. In DNA, the CDR3 is TGTGCCAGCAGTGAAGCGCTCAGAGACAGGGTGAACACTGAAGCTTTCTTT. This chain links TRBV2 with TRBJ1-1; 7 bases map to TRBD1. V was clipped by 0 bases and J by 0 bases; unmatched bases: 7. Per germline, CDR1 SNHLY and CDR2 FYNNEI. CDR3 length: 17 residues.

CDR3 amino acids: CASSQRFHLPGTSGLSTDTQYF. The CDR3 DNA sequence: TGCGCCAGCAGCCAAAGATTCCATCTTCCCGGGACTAGCGGGCTCAGCACAGATACGCAGTATTTT. The J gene is TRBJ2-3, the V gene TRBV4-1; the match to TRBD2 covers 12 bases. V trimming: 2 bases; J trimming: 0 bases; junction bases outside the gene matches: 18. The germline CDR1 and CDR2 sequences are MGHRA and YSYEKL. The CDR3 has 22 residues.

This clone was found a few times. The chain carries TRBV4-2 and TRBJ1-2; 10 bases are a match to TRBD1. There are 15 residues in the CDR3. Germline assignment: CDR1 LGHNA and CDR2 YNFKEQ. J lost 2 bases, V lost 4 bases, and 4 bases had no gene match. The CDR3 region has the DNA TGTGCCAGCAGCCCGCGACAGGGGGCGAACTATGGCTACACCTTC. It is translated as CASSPRQGANYGYTF.